This T cell receptor beta chain was sequenced in a study of cytomegalovirus exposure and HLA in healthy donors. There are 12 residues in the CDR3. The V end was cut by 5 bases, the J end by 4 bases, with 8 bases between. CDR1 SGHTA and CDR2 FQGNSA come from the germline V gene. Findings and limits, study-wide: Across HLA loci, a later analysis found differing TCR association rates, with DRB1 most and HLA-C fewest. Among the sequence variants, a highly shared cluster was likely an artifact of sequencing.

The study ran its PCR with 60 Vbeta and 13 Jbeta primers. Sequencing was performed with immunoSEQ multiplex PCR; in TCRdb, only in-frame clones are kept and a portion is missing. Found here are about 120,000 clones, roughly 79% of them singletons; the top ten hold about 1.6%. This clone came up a few times. Antigen unknown. Sequenced input: PBMCs. This chain links TRBV7-2 with TRBJ1-1; no firm D call. The sequence was obtained from a woman aged 18 to 35 in good health and CMV-seronegative. The CDR3 nucleotides are TGTGCCAGCAGCCCTGCGGGCACTGAAGCTTTCTTT. Its protein is CASSPAGTEAFF. The variable domain in full, completed from reference TRBV7-2 and TRBJ1-1, reads GAGVSQSPSNKVTEKGKDVELRCDPISGHTALYWYRQSLGQGLEFLIYFQGNSAPDKSGLPSDRFSAERTGGSVSTLTIQRTQQEDSAVYLCASSPAGTEAFFGQGTRLTVV.